One sample yielded the 12 T cell receptor beta chains listed below, sequenced in a study of cytomegalovirus exposure and HLA in healthy donors. The PCR employed 60 Vbeta primers together with 13 Jbeta primers. Sequencing was performed with immunoSEQ multiplex PCR; in TCRdb, only in-frame clones are kept and a portion is missing. Seen here are just over 150,000 clones, about 86% observed once, and the top ten hold 1.5% to 2%. The specimen was PBMCs. These receptors originate from a young woman in good health and CMV-seronegative.

Comment on this clone: Other nucleotide sequences from this sample produce the same CDR3. V and J are TRBV2 and TRBJ2-2; D unresolved. The V end lost 0 bases, the J end lost 6 bases, and 8 bases lay between the germline ends. CDR1 SNHLY and CDR2 FYNNEI come from the germline V gene. This CDR3 has 14 residues. Here the CDR3 DNA reads TGTGCCAGCAGTGAAGCCTTGTTCCCCGGGGAGCTGTTTTTT. It codes for CASSEALFPGELFF.

This chain links TRBV28 with TRBJ1-2; D is undetermined. V lost 3 bases to trimming and J lost 4 bases, with 6 bases between them. The CDR3 contains 12 residues. Germline V gene data show CDR1 as MDHEN and CDR2 as SYDVKM. Here the CDR3 DNA reads TGTGCCAGCAGTTTGGGCCTCTATGGCTACACCTTC. It translates to CASSLGLYGYTF.

The rearrangement uses TRBV7-6 and TRBJ2-1; 11 nucleotides line up with TRBD1. The CDR3 contains 16 residues. Looked up from germline, CDR1 is SGHVS and CDR2 is FNYEAQ. V shed 2 bases, J shed 9 bases, and the junction held 9 bases outside the gene matches. The DNA for the CDR3 is TGTGCCAGCAGCTTAAAGGACAGGGGGCGCGAAACTGAGCAGTTCTTC. Its protein is CASSLKDRGRETEQFF. Drawing the rest from reference TRBV7-6 and TRBJ2-1, the complete variable domain is GAGVSQSPRYKVTKRGQDVALRCDPISGHVSLYWYRQALGQGPEFLTYFNYEAQQDKSGLPNDRFSAERPEGSISTLTIQRTEQRDSAMYRCASSLKDRGRETEQFFGPGTRLTVL.

On this clone: Distinct nucleotide sequences in the sample also encode this CDR3. V gene TRBV5-1 combines with J gene TRBJ1-1; D call uncertain. The CDR3 runs 13 residues. Germline CDR1 reads SGHRS; CDR2 reads YFSETQ. Trimming cost V 0 bases and J 5 bases, with 8 bases left between them. The CDR3 region is CASSLARDTEAFF. CDR3 DNA sequence: TGCGCCAGCAGCTTGGCCCGGGATACTGAAGCTTTCTTT.

This chain uses TRBV28 with TRBJ2-3; unclear D gene. CDR3 length equals 12 residues. V lost 1 base and J 14 bases, leaving 13 bases between the germline ends. Germline assignment: CDR1 MDHEN and CDR2 SYDVKM. CDR3 region: CASSLSQRRRYF. Written as DNA, the CDR3 is TGTGCCAGCAGTTTATCCCAACGGCGGCGGTATTTT.

The chain has TRBV7-9 and TRBJ2-7, with unresolved D. V was trimmed by 4 bases and J by 3 bases, leaving 7 bases between them. The germline CDR1 and CDR2 sequences are SEHNR and FQNEAQ (reference sequence). This CDR3 region has 12 residues. CDR3 sequence (DNA): TGTGCCAGCAGCTCTTATTTCTACGAGCAGTACTTC. Amino acids: CASSSYFYEQYF.

The chain recombines TRBV6-5 with TRBJ2-3, with 8 bases aligning to TRBD1. Germline values: CDR1 MNHEY, CDR2 SVGAGI. The trim removed 8 bases at V and 3 bases at J, leaving 4 bases unmatched. The length of the CDR3 is 13 residues. The CDR3 loop reads CASRTGGTDTQYF. DNA for the CDR3: TGTGCCAGCCGAACAGGGGGGACAGATACGCAGTATTTT.

This clone was seen only a few times. The genes are TRBV7-2 and TRBJ1-1, with D unresolved. The CDR3 spans 12 residues. V was cut by 1 base and J by 3 bases, with 3 bases left in between. Germline V lookup: CDR1 SGHTA, CDR2 FQGNSA. CDR3 region: CASSLDYTEAFF. CDR3 bases: TGTGCCAGCAGCTTAGACTACACTGAAGCTTTCTTT.

The gene calls are TRBV5-1 and TRBJ2-3, with D perhaps matching TRBD1 (6 bases). V was shortened by 0 bases and J by 3 bases, with 20 bases between the two germline ends. This CDR3 is 18 amino acids long. CDR1 and CDR2 from the germline V gene are SGHRS and YFSETQ. CDR3 protein: CASSLAVEARGTTDTQYF. The CDR3 bases are TGCGCCAGCAGCTTGGCCGTAGAGGCCAGGGGTACAACAGATACGCAGTATTTT.

The chain links TRBV28 to TRBJ1-5, with D maybe TRBD1 (5 bases). There are 15 residues in the CDR3. V shed 2 bases and J shed 1 base, with 9 bases lying between them. Germline V gene lookup returns CDR1 MDHEN and CDR2 SYDVKM. CDR3 nucleotide sequence: TGTGCCAGCAGTTTAGATTCAGGGAGCAATCAGCCCCAGCATTTT. It specifies CASSLDSGSNQPQHF.

This clone appeared a few times. CDR3 amino acids: CAIHTGMNTEAFF. The CDR3 DNA is TGTGCCATACACACAGGAATGAACACTGAAGCTTTCTTT. V and J are TRBV28 and TRBJ1-1; D is perhaps TRBD1 (5 bases). This CDR3 is 13 amino acids long. Per germline, CDR1 MDHEN and CDR2 SYDVKM. The V gene lost 10 bases and the J gene lost 0 bases, with 12 bases spanning the gap.

The chain uses TRBV18 and TRBJ1-1; 10 bases align to TRBD1. Germline V gives CDR1 KGHSH, CDR2 LQKENI. The junction had 6 bases not matched to a gene; V was cut back by 5 bases and J by 0 bases. The length of the CDR3 is 16 residues. The CDR3 bases are TGTGCCAGCTCAAAAACGACAGGGGGCCTGAACACTGAAGCTTTCTTT. This sequence encodes CASSKTTGGLNTEAFF.